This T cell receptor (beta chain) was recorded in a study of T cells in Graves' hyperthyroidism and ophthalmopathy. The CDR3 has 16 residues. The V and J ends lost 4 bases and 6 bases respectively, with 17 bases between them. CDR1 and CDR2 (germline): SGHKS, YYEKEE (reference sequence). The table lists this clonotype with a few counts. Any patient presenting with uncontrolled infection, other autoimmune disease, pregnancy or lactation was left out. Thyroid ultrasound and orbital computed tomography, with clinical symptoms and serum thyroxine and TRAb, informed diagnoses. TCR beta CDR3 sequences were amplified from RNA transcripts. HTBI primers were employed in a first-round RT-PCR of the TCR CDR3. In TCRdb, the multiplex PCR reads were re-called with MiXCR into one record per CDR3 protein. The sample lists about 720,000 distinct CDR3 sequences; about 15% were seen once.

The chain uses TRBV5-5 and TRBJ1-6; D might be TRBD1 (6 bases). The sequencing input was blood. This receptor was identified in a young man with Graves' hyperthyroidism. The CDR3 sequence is CASSLGAMTINSPLHF. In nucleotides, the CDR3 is TGTGCCAGCAGCCTGGGGGCCATGACCATTAATTCACCCCTCCACTTT.